A selection of T cell receptor beta chains follows, all from one sample in a study of CD8+ T cells in alopecia areata. The method was immunoSEQ multiplex PCR; TCRdb's version includes in-frame clones alone and lacks a portion of them. The table shows around 300,000 clones, with about 60% occurring only once. The sample consisted of CD4+ T cells sorted from blood, taken around week 54, from a patient treated with tofacitinib. The receptor set was obtained from a human donor with alopecia areata. Both conserved end residues are part of each CDR3. Each record gives: clone size, D gene, CDR3 length, V gene, J gene, CDR3 protein, CDR3 DNA. A D gene is named only where the DNA matches it firmly. Clone size is given for some rows only: seen once, a few or many times, or a class if the clone is expanded.

few	TRBD1	14	TRBV10-3	TRBJ2-7	CAISEGTGGYEQYF	TGTGCCATCAGTGAAGGGACAGGGGGCTACGAGCAGTACTTC
few	TRBD1	16	TRBV4-2	TRBJ1-5	CASSQEAGQGYQPQHF	TGTGCCAGCAGCCAAGAAGCGGGACAGGGCTATCAGCCCCAGCATTTT
NA	NA	13	TRBV30	TRBJ1-5	CAWSAGTPTPQHF	TGTGCCTGGAGTGCAGGGACCCCTACGCCCCAGCATTTT
NA	TRBD1	14	TRBV6-5	TRBJ2-7	CASRGQGETYEQYF	TGTGCCAGCAGGGGACAGGGGGAAACTTACGAGCAGTACTTC
NA	NA	12	TRBV30	TRBJ1-3	CACPGQGNTIYF	TGTGCCTGCCCGGGACAAGGAAACACCATATATTTT
NA	NA	12	TRBV5-4	TRBJ2-1	CASSLVRNEQFF	TGTGCCAGCAGCTTGGTCAGGAATGAGCAGTTCTTC
few	NA	15	TRBV19	TRBJ1-2	CASRVGVYPNYGYTF	TGTGCCAGTAGGGTGGGTGTTTACCCTAACTATGGCTACACCTTC
NA	TRBD1	14	TRBV30	TRBJ1-6	CAWSVGQGASPLHF	TGTGCCTGGAGTGTAGGACAGGGGGCTTCACCCCTCCACTTT
few	TRBD2	12	TRBV10-3	TRBJ2-7	CAISLAGYEQYF	TGTGCCATCAGCCTAGCGGGGTACGAGCAGTACTTC
NA	NA	16	TRBV6-6	TRBJ1-5	CASSYSEGPLIRPQHF	TGTGCCAGCAGTTACTCCGAGGGTCCCCTAATACGGCCCCAGCATTTT
once	NA	15	TRBV7-9	TRBJ1-1	CASSPRNFGNTEAFF	TGTGCCAGCAGCCCTCGGAACTTCGGGAACACTGAAGCTTTCTTT
NA	NA	12	TRBV6-5	TRBJ2-7	CASKPGPNEQYF	TGTGCCAGCAAACCGGGACCTAACGAGCAGTACTTC
NA	TRBD2	13	TRBV30	TRBJ2-3	CACGRVSPDTQYF	TGTGCTTGTGGGAGGGTGAGCCCCGATACGCAGTATTTT
NA	NA	13	TRBV27	TRBJ1-5	CASSPTYNQPQHF	TGTGCCAGCAGTCCTACTTATAATCAGCCCCAGCATTTT
NA	NA	16	TRBV9	TRBJ2-1	CASSTRGGAGGNEQFF	TGTGCCAGCAGCACCCGCGGTGGGGCCGGTGGGAATGAGCAGTTCTTC
NA	NA	16	TRBV30	TRBJ2-1	CAWRSGWGSSYNEQFF	TGTGCCTGGAGGTCAGGGTGGGGCAGCTCCTACAATGAGCAGTTCTTC
NA	TRBD2	16	TRBV7-2	TRBJ2-7	CASSPGGLPPRDEQYF	TGTGCCAGCAGCCCGGGGGGACTACCCCCTCGGGACGAGCAGTACTTC
few	TRBD1	16	TRBV5-1	TRBJ1-2	CASSLEVGTVIYGYTF	TGCGCCAGCAGCTTGGAGGTCGGGACAGTTATTTATGGCTACACCTTC
NA	NA	13	TRBV29-1	TRBJ2-5	CSVTGRSGGTQYF	TGCAGCGTTACGGGGCGTTCCGGGGGGACCCAGTACTTC
NA	TRBD1	13	TRBV29-1	TRBJ2-7	CSVEGTGLYEQYF	TGCAGCGTTGAAGGGACAGGGCTCTACGAGCAGTACTTC
NA	TRBD1	13	TRBV25-1	TRBJ1-5	CASGGGGGQPQHF	TGTGCCAGCGGCGGAGGGGGCGGGCAGCCCCAGCATTTT
NA	TRBD1	14	TRBV11-2	TRBJ2-7	CASSLSRDREEQYF	TGTGCCAGCAGCCTCTCCAGGGACAGGGAGGAGCAGTACTTC
once	NA	15	TRBV5-1	TRBJ1-1	CASSLVSGRNTEAFF	TGCGCCAGCAGCTTGGTATCTGGACGTAACACTGAAGCTTTCTTT
once	TRBD1	14	TRBV30	TRBJ1-1	CAWLAGRGDTEAFF	TGTGCCTGGCTGGCTGGCAGGGGGGACACTGAAGCTTTCTTT
NA	NA	16	TRBV6-5	TRBJ2-7	CASSYSIRGGGYEQYF	TGTGCCAGCAGTTACTCGATCAGGGGTGGTGGGTACGAGCAGTACTTC
NA	NA	11	TRBV20-1	TRBJ1-1	CSARQGTEAFF	TGCAGTGCTAGGCAGGGCACTGAAGCTTTCTTT
NA	NA	13	TRBV5-4	TRBJ2-6	CASSLTGANVLTF	TGTGCCAGCAGCTTAACTGGGGCCAACGTCCTGACTTTC
once	TRBD2	16	TRBV29-1	TRBJ2-5	CSVAWLAAGKQETQYF	TGCAGCGTCGCCTGGCTAGCGGCAGGTAAACAAGAGACCCAGTACTTC
few	NA	16	TRBV30	TRBJ1-6	CAWSEPQLSYNSPLHF	TGTGCCTGGAGCGAACCACAGCTCTCCTATAATTCACCCCTCCACTTT
NA	NA	11	TRBV20-1	TRBJ1-1	CSASRNTEAFF	TGCAGTGCTAGTCGGAACACTGAAGCTTTCTTT
NA	NA	13	TRBV30	TRBJ1-1	CAWSPFENTEAFF	TGTGCCTGGAGTCCCTTTGAGAACACTGAAGCTTTCTTT
NA	NA	17	TRBV5-1	TRBJ2-3	CASSLIAGGTSTDTQYF	TGCGCCAGCAGCTTGATAGCAGGGGGGACGAGCACAGATACGCAGTATTTT
few	TRBD1	15	TRBV4-3	TRBJ1-2	CASSGTGLPNYGYTF	TGCGCCAGCAGTGGGACAGGACTTCCTAACTATGGCTACACCTTC
NA	NA	17	TRBV7-9	TRBJ1-1	CAIADSRGGGMNTEAFF	TGTGCCATCGCCGACTCCAGGGGAGGTGGAATGAACACTGAAGCTTTCTTT
NA	TRBD1	17	TRBV11-2	TRBJ1-2	CASSLGGTGGNVYGYTF	TGTGCCAGCAGCTTAGGTGGGACAGGGGGCAACGTCTATGGCTACACCTTC
few	NA	14	TRBV4-2	TRBJ2-5	CASSQDRGRKTQYF	TGTGCCAGCAGCCAAGATCGGGGCAGGAAGACCCAGTACTTC
NA	NA	14	TRBV6-5	TRBJ1-1	CASSYQEGYTEAFF	TGTGCCAGCAGTTACCAGGAAGGGTACACTGAAGCTTTCTTT
NA	TRBD1	16	TRBV11-1	TRBJ2-1	CASSPRQGGSYNEQFF	TGTGCCAGCAGCCCCCGACAGGGTGGCTCCTACAATGAGCAGTTCTTC
NA	NA	16	TRBV11-2	TRBJ2-7	CASSLEGRSGVDEQYF	TGTGCCAGCAGCTTAGAGGGACGGTCGGGGGTCGACGAGCAGTACTTC
NA	TRBD1	13	TRBV29-1	TRBJ1-5	CSVGQGINQPQHF	TGCAGCGTTGGACAGGGAATAAATCAGCCCCAGCATTTT
NA	NA	14	TRBV30	TRBJ2-1	CAWSGDASYNEQFF	TGTGCCTGGAGCGGGGACGCCTCCTACAATGAGCAGTTCTTC
few	NA	15	TRBV19	TRBJ1-6	CASSIGAGDASPLHF	TGTGCCAGTAGTATCGGCGCAGGGGATGCTTCACCCCTCCACTTT
many	NA	17	TRBV5-4	TRBJ2-6	CASSLGAGSSGANVLTF	TGTGCCAGCAGCTTAGGAGCAGGCTCTTCTGGGGCCAACGTCCTGACTTTC